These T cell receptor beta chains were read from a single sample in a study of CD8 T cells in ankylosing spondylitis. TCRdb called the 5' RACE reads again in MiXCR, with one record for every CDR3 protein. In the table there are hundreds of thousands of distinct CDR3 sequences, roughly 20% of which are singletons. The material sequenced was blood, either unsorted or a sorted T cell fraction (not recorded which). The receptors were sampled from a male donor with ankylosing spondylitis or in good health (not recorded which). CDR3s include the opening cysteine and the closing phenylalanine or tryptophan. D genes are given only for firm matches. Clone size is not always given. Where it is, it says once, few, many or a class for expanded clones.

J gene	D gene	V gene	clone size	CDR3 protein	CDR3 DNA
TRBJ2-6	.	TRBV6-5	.	CASSYSWVGSGANVLTF	TGTGCCAGCAGTTACTCGTGGGTTGGGTCTGGGGCCAACGTCCTGACTTTC
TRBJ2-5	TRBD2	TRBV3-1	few	CASSQEHASGGALYSSPQYF	TGTGCCAGCAGCCAAGAACACGCTAGCGGGGGGGCCTTATACTCCAGTCCCCAGTACTTC
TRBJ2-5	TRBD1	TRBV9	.	CASSDRDSGLVQYF	TGTGCCAGCAGCGATAGGGACAGTGGGTTGGTCCAGTACTTC
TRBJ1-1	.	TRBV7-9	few	CAFTEGSNTEAFF	TGTGCCTTTACCGAAGGGTCGAACACTGAAGCTTTCTTT
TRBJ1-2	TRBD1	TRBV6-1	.	CASSREGARVTDYGYTF	TGTGCCAGCAGTAGAGAGGGGGCGAGGGTGACAGACTATGGCTACACCTTC
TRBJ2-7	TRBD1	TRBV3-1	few	CASSQDDRGSYEQYF	TGTGCCAGCAGCCAAGATGACAGGGGCTCCTACGAGCAGTACTTC
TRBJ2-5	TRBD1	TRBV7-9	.	CASSLDWDRGETQYF	TGTGCCAGCAGCTTAGACTGGGACAGGGGGGAGACCCAGTACTTC
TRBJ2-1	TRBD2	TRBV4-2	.	CASSDPTSGGAYSYNEQFF	TGTGCCAGCAGCGACCCGACTAGCGGGGGGGCCTACTCCTACAATGAGCAGTTCTTC
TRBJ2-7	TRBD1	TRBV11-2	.	CASSATNGTVYEQYF	TGTGCCAGCAGCGCAACTAATGGGACAGTATACGAGCAGTACTTC
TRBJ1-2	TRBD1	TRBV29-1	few	CSVGAPDRQGQVF	TGCAGCGTAGGGGCCCCCGATCGACAGGGGCAAGTTTTC
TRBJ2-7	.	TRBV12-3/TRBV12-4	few	CASSPGLGTGEQYF	TGTGCCAGCAGTCCGGGACTGGGGACGGGAGAGCAGTACTTC
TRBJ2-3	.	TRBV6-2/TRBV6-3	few	CASSQDIGDDTQYF	TGTGCCAGCAGCCAAGACATCGGGGACGATACGCAGTATTTT
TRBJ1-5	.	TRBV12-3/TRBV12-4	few	CASSPGGGRHQPQHF	TGTGCCAGCAGTCCGGGGGGGGGGCGACATCAGCCCCAGCATTTT
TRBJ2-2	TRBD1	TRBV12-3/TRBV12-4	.	CASEQGAGELFF	TGTGCCAGCGAGCAGGGGGCCGGGGAGCTGTTTTTT
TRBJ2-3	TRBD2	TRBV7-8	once	CASSSSGGGSDTQYF	TGTGCCAGCAGCTCCTCCGGCGGGGGTTCAGATACGCAGTATTTT
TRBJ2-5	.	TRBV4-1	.	CASSYSGSDQETQYF	TGCGCCAGCAGCTACTCGGGTAGCGACCAAGAGACCCAGTACTTC
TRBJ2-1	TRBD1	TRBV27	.	CASRPGQGPPEQFF	TGTGCCAGCAGGCCCGGACAGGGGCCACCTGAGCAGTTCTTC
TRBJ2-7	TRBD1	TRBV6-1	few	CASKGTGTSEQYF	TGTGCCAGCAAGGGGACAGGGACTTCCGAGCAGTACTTC
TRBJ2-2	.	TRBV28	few	CASSYRVRANTGELFF	TGTGCCAGCAGCTACAGGGTGAGGGCGAACACCGGGGAGCTGTTTTTT
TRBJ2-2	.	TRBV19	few	CASSIIGVLFF	TGTGCCAGTAGTATTATCGGTGTGCTGTTTTTT
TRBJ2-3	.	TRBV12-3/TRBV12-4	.	CASSGDGLRGTQYF	TGTGCCAGCAGCGGGGATGGGCTGAGGGGGACGCAGTATTTT
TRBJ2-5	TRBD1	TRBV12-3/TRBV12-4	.	CASTREGQLQETQYF	TGTGCCAGCACCCGAGAGGGACAGCTCCAAGAGACCCAGTACTTC